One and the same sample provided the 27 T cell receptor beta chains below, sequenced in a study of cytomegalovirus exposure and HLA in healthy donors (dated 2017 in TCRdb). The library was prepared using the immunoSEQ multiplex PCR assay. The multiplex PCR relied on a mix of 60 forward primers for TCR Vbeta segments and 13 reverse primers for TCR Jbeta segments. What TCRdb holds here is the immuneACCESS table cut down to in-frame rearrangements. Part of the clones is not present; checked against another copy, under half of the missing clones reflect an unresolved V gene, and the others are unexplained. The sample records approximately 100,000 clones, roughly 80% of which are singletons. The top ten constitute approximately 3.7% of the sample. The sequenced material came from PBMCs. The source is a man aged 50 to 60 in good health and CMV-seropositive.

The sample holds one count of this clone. The CDR3 coding sequence is TGCAGCGTGGGACTAGCGGGAGAGGGCATTCAGTACTTC. Amino acids: CSVGLAGEGIQYF. The rearrangement links TRBV29-1 to TRBJ2-4, with 14 bases fitting TRBD2. CDR1 is SQVTM, CDR2 ANQGSEA, per germline. Losses at the gene ends were 6 bases for V and 9 bases for J; bases not matched to a gene: 4. This CDR3 has 13 residues.

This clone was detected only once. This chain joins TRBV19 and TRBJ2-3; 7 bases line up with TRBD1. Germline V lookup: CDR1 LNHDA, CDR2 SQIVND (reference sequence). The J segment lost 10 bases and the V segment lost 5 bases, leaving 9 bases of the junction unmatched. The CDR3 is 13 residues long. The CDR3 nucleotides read TGTGCCAGTAGTGACAGGGTTTATTTAGCGCAGTATTTT. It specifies CASSDRVYLAQYF.

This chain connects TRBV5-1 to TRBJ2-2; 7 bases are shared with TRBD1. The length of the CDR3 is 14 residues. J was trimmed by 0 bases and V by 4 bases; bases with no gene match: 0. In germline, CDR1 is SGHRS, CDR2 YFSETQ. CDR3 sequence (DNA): TGCGCCAGCAGCCAGGGGGCGAACACCGGGGAGCTGTTTTTT. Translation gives CASSQGANTGELFF.

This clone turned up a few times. The CDR3 sequence: CATNGGYQETQYF. The CDR3 coding sequence is TGTGCCACAAACGGAGGGTATCAAGAGACCCAGTACTTC. This rearrangement joins TRBV25-1 to TRBJ2-5, with D perhaps matching TRBD2 (6 bases). Germline lookup yields CDR1 MGHDK and CDR2 SYGVNS. The CDR3 totals 13 residues. V gave up 10 bases and J gave up 2 bases, with 14 bases separating them.

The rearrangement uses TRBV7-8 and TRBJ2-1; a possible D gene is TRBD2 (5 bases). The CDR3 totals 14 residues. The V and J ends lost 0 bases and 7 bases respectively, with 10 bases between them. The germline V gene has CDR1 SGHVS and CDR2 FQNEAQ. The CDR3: CASSLAQRLNEQFF. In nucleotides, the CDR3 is TGTGCCAGCAGCTTAGCCCAGCGGTTGAATGAGCAGTTCTTC.

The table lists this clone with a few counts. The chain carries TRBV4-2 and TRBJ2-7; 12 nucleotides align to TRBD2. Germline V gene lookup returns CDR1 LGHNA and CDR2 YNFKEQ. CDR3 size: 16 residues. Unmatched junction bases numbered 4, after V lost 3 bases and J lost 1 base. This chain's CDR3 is CASSQSSGRESYEQYF. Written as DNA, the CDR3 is TGTGCCAGCAGCCAGTCTAGCGGGAGGGAATCCTACGAGCAGTACTTC.

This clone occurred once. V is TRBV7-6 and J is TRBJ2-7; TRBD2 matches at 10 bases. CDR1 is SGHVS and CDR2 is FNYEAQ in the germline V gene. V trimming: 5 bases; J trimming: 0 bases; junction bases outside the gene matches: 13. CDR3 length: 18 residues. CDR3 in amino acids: CASSTRRGLAESSYEQYF. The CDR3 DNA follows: TGTGCCAGCAGCACCCGCCGCGGACTAGCGGAAAGCTCCTACGAGCAGTACTTC.

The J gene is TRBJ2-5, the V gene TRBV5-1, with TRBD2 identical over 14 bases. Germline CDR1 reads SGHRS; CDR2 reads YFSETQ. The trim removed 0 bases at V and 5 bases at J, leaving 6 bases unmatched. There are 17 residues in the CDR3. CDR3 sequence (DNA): TGCGCCAGCAGCTTGGGCGGGACTAGCGGGAGTGTGGAGACCCAGTACTTC. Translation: CASSLGGTSGSVETQYF.

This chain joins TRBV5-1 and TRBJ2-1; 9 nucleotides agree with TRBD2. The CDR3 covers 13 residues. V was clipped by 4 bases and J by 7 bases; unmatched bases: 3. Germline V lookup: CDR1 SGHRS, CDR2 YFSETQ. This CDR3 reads CASSLTSGNEQFF. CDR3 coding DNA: TGCGCCAGCAGCCTGACTAGCGGAAATGAGCAGTTCTTC.

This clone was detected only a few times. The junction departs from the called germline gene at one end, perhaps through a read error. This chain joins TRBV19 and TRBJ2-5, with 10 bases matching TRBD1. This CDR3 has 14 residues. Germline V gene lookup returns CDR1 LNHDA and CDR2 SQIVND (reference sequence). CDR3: CASSRQGAGETQYF. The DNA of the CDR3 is TGTGCCAGCAGTAGACAGGGGGCGGGGGAGACCCAGTACTTC.

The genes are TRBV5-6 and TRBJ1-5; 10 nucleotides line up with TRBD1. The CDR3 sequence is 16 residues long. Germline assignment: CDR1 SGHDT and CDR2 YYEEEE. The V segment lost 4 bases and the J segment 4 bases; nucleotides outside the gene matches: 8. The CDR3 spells CASSQRDRGGNQPQHF. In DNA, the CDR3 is TGTGCCAGCAGCCAAAGGGACAGGGGTGGGAATCAGCCCCAGCATTTT. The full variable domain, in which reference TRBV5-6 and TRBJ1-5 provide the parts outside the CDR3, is DAGVTQSPTHLIKTRGQQVTLRCSPKSGHDTVSWYQQALGQGPQFIFQYYEEEERQRGNFPDRFSGHQFPNYSSELNVNALLLGDSALYLCASSQRDRGGNQPQHFGDGTRLSIL.

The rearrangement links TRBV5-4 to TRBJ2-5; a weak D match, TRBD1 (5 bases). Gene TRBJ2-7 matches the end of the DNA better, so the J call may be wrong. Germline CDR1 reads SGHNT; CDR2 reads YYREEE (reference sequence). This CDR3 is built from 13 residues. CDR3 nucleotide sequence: TGTGCCAGCAGCTTGGGACAGCGCTACGAGCAGTACTTC. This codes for CASSLGQRYEQYF.

DNA of the CDR3: TGTGCCATCAGTGAAGGAAGGACAGGGGTCTCCTACGAGCAGTACTTC. This codes for CAISEGRTGVSYEQYF. The V and J genes are TRBV10-3 and TRBJ2-7; 9 bases match TRBD1. This CDR3 comprises 16 residues. After removal of 3 bases from V and 0 bases from J, the junction contained 6 bases not matched to a gene. CDR1 is ENHRY and CDR2 is SYGVKD in the germline V gene.

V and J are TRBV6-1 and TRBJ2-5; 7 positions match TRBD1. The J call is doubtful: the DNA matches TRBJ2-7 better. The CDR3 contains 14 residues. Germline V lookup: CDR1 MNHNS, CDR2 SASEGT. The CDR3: CASSEQDRTYEQYF. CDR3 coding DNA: TGTGCCAGCAGTGAACAGGACAGGACCTACGAGCAGTACTTC.

DNA for the CDR3: TGTGCCAGCAGCTCGGCGGGGGTTGGGGCCAACGTCCTGACTTTC. This gives the protein CASSSAGVGANVLTF. The gene calls are TRBV11-1 and TRBJ2-6; TRBD2 agrees at 7 bases. With 4 bases clipped from V and 3 bases from J, the junction kept 3 bases outside the gene matches. CDR1 and CDR2 from the germline V gene are SGHAT and FQDESV (reference sequence). The CDR3 spans 15 residues.

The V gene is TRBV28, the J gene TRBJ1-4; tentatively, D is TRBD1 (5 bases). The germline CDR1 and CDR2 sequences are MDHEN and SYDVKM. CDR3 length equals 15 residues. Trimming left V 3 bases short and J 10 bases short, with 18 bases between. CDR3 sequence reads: CASSFVSQGGGKLFF. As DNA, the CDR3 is TGTGCCAGCAGTTTCGTCAGCCAGGGAGGTGGAAAACTGTTTTTT.

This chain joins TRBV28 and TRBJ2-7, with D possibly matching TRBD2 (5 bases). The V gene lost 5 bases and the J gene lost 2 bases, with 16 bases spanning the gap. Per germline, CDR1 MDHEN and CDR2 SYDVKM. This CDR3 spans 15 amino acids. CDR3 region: CASSPPGLEPYEQYF. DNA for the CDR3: TGTGCCAGCAGTCCCCCCGGACTCGAGCCCTACGAGCAGTACTTC.

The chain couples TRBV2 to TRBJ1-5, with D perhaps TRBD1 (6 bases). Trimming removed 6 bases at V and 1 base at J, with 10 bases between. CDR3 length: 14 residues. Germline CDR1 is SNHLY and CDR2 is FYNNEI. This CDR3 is CASSAGASNQPQHF. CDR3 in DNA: TGTGCCAGCAGCGCAGGGGCGAGCAATCAGCCCCAGCATTTT. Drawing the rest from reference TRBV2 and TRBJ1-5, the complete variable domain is EPEVTQTPSHQVTQMGQEVILRCVPISNHLYFYWYRQILGQKVEFLVSFYNNEISEKSEIFDDQFSVERPDGSNFTLKIRSTKLEDSAMYFCASSAGASNQPQHFGDGTRLSIL.

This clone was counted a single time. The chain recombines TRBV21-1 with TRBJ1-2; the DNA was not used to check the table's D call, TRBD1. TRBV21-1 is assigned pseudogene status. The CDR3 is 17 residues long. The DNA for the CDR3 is TGTGCCAGCAGCAAAAACGGGACAGGGGGAACGTACTATGGCTACACCTTC. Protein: CASSKNGTGGTYYGYTF.

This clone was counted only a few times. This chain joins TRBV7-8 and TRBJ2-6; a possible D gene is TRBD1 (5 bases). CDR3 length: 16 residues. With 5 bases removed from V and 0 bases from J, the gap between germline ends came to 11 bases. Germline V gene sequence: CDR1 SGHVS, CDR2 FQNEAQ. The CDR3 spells CASSHRRISGANVLTF. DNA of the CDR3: TGTGCCAGCAGCCACAGGAGAATCTCTGGGGCCAACGTCCTGACTTTC.

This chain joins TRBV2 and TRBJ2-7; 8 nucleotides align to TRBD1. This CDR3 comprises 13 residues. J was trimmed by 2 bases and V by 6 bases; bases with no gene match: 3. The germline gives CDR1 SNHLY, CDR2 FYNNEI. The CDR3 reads CASRGQVTYEQYF. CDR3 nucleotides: TGTGCCAGCAGGGGACAGGTGACCTACGAGCAGTACTTC.

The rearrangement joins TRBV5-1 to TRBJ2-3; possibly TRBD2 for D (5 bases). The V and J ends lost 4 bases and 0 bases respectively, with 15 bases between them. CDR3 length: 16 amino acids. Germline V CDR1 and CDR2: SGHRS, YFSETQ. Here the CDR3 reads CASSEGRLLSTDTQYF. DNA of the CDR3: TGCGCCAGCAGCGAGGGTCGCCTCCTAAGCACAGATACGCAGTATTTT.

The DNA for the CDR3 is TGTGCCAGCAGTGAATTATGGGAGGGCCGTTACTATGAGCAGTTCTTC. It codes for CASSELWEGRYYEQFF. The rearrangement uses TRBV2 and TRBJ2-1, with 7 nucleotides matching TRBD2. The length of the CDR3 is 16 residues. Germline V gene data show CDR1 as SNHLY and CDR2 as FYNNEI. Unmatched junction bases numbered 12, after V lost 2 bases and J lost 8 bases.

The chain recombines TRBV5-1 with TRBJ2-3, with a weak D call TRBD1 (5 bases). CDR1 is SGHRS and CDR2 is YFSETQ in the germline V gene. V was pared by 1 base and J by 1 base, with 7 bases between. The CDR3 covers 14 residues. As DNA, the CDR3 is TGCGCCAGCAGCTTGTTACAGGGCACAGATACGCAGTATTTT. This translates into CASSLLQGTDTQYF.

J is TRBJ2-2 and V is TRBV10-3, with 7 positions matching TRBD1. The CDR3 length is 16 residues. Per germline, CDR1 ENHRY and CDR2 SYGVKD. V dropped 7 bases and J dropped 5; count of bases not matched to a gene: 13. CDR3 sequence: CAITPEGTGVTGELFF. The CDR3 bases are TGTGCCATCACCCCCGAGGGAACAGGGGTAACCGGGGAGCTGTTTTTT.

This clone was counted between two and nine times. CDR3 bases: TGCGCCAGCAGCCTTAAGGACAGGGGGCTGGGCACTGAAGCTTTCTTT. Residues: CASSLKDRGLGTEAFF. V and J are TRBV5-1 and TRBJ1-1; 11 nucleotides align to TRBD1. V lost 4 bases, J lost 4 bases, and 9 bases stayed unmatched. The CDR3 consists of 16 residues. Germline CDR1 is SGHRS and CDR2 is YFSETQ.

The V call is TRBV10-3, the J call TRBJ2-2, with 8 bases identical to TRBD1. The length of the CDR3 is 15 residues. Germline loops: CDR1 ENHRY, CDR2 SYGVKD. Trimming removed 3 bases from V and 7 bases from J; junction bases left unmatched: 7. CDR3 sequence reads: CAISETQGAGGELFF. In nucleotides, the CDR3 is TGTGCCATCAGTGAAACCCAGGGGGCAGGCGGGGAGCTGTTTTTT.